This T cell receptor beta chain derives from a study of control samples from healthy donors and cancer patients. The assay was immunoSEQ multiplex PCR, and TCRdb's table has in-frame clones only and misses some. The sample comprises approximately 60,000 clones, around 93% of which are singletons, and around 0.9% rests with the top ten. Germline V lookup: CDR1 MNHEY, CDR2 SMNVEV (reference sequence). The CDR3 is 14 amino acids. Trimming removed 6 bases at V and 5 bases at J, with 16 bases between. The sample comprised PBMCs. The origin of this receptor is a man aged 30 to 45 with colorectal cancer. The chain couples TRBV27 to TRBJ1-1; a possible D gene is TRBD1 (6 bases). CDR3 DNA sequence: TGTGCCAGCAGGCCTCGGGGGGCGGGTACTGAAGCTTTCTTT. As protein: CASRPRGAGTEAFF.